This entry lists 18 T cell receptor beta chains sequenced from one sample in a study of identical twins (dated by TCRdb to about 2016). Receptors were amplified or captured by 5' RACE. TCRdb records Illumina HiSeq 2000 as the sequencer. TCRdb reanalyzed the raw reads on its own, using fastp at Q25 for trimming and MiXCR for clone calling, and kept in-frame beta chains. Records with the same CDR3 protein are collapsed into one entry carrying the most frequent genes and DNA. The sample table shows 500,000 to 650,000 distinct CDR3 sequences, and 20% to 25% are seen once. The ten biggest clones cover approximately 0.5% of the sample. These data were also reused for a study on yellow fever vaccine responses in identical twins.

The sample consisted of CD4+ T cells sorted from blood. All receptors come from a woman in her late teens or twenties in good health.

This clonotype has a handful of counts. CDR3 nucleotides: TGCGCCAGCAGCTTGATGGCGGGAGATTTCTCCTACAATGAGCAGTTCTTC. Its protein is CASSLMAGDFSYNEQFF. The rearrangement uses TRBV5-1 and TRBJ2-1; 7 bases align to TRBD2. The V and J ends lost 1 base and 0 bases, in that order; junction bases with no gene match: 7. The CDR3 extends over 17 amino acids. Germline assignment: CDR1 SGHRS and CDR2 YFSETQ. The variable domain in full, with the rest retrieved from reference TRBV5-1 and TRBJ2-1, is KAGVTQTPRYLIKTRGQQVTLSCSPISGHRSVSWYQQTPGQGLQFLFEYFSETQRNKGNFPGRFSGRQFSNSRSEMNVSTLELGDSALYLCASSLMAGDFSYNEQFFGPGTRLTVL.

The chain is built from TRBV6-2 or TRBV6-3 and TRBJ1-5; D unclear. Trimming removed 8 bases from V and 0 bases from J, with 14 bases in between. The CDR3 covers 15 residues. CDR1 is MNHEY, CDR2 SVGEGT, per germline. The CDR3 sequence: CASRLGGYSNQPQHF. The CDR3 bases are TGTGCCAGCCGTCTGGGAGGCTATAGCAATCAGCCCCAGCATTTT.

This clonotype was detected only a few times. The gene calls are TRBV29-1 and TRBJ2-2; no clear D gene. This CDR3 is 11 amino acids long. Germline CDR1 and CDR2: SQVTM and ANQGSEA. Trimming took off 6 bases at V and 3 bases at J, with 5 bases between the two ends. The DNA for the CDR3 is TGCAGCGTCCAGGACACCGGGGAGCTGTTTTTT. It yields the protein CSVQDTGELFF.

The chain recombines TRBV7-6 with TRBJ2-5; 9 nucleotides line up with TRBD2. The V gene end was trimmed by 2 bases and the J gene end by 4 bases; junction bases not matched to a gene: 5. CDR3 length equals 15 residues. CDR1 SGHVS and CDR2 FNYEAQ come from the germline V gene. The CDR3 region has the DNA TGTGCCAGCAGCTTAAATAGCGGGAGAGGAGAGACCCAGTACTTC. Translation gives CASSLNSGRGETQYF.

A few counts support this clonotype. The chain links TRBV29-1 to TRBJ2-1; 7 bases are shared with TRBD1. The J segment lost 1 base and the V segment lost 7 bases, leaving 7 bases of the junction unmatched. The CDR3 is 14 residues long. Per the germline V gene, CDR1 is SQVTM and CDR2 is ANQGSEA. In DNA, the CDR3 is TGCAGCGGTAGTGGGACAGCGTCCTACAATGAGCAGTTCTTC. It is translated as CSGSGTASYNEQFF.

CDR3 region: CASSYDLWGNEQFF. Here the CDR3 DNA reads TGTGCCAGCAGCTACGACCTTTGGGGCAATGAGCAGTTCTTC. The gene calls are TRBV6-5 and TRBJ2-1; D ambiguous. The V gene lost 6 bases and the J gene lost 6 bases, with 15 bases spanning the gap. The CDR3 is made up of 14 amino acids. Germline V gene lookup returns CDR1 MNHEY and CDR2 SVGAGI.

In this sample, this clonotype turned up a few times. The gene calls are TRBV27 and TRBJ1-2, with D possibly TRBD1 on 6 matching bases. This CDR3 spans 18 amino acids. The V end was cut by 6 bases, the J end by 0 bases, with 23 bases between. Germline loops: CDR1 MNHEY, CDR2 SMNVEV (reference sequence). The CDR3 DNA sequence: TGTGCCAGCAGCCGTTCGACTCCTGGGGACAACTCTAACTATGGCTACACCTTC. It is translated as CASSRSTPGDNSNYGYTF.

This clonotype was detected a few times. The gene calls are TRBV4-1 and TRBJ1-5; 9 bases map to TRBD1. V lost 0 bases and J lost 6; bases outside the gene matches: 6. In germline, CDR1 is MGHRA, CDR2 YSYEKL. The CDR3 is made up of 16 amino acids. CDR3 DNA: TGCGCCAGCAGCCAAGATTGGGGGGACAGGGCTCAGCCCCAGCATTTT. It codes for CASSQDWGDRAQPQHF.

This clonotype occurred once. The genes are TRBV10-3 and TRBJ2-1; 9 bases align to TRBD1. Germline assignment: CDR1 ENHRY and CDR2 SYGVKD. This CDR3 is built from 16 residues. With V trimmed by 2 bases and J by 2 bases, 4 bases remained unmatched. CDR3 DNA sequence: TGTGCCATCAGTGAGGCCACAGGGGGCGCCTACAATGAGCAGTTCTTC. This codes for CAISEATGGAYNEQFF.

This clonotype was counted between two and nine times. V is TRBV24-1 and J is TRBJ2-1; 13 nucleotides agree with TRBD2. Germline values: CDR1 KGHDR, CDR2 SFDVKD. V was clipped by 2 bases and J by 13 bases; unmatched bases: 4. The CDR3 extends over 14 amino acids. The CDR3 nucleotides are TGTGCCACCAGTGATTCGCGGGGACTAGCGGGACAGTTCTTC. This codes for CATSDSRGLAGQFF.

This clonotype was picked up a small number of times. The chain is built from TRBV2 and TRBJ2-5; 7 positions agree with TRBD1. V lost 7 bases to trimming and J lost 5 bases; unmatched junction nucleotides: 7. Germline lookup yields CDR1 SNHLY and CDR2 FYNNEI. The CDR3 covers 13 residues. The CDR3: CASNIQGWETQYF. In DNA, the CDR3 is TGTGCCAGCAACATACAGGGGTGGGAGACCCAGTACTTC.

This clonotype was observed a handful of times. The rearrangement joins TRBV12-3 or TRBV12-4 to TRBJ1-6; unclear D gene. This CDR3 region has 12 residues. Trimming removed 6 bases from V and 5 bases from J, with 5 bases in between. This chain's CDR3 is CASSPNNSPLHF. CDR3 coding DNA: TGTGCCAGCAGCCCCAATAATTCACCCCTCCACTTT.

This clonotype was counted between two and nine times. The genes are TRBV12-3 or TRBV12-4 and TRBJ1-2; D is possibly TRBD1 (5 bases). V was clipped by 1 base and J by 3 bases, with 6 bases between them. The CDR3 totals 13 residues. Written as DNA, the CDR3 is TGTGCCAGCAGTTTAGGGGGCTACTATGGCTACACCTTC. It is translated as CASSLGGYYGYTF.

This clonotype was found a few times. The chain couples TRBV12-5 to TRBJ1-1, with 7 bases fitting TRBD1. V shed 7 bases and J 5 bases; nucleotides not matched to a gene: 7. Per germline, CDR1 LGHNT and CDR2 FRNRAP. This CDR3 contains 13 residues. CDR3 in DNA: TGTGCTAGTGCCCAAGCCAGGGGGACTGAAGCTTTCTTT. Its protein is CASAQARGTEAFF.

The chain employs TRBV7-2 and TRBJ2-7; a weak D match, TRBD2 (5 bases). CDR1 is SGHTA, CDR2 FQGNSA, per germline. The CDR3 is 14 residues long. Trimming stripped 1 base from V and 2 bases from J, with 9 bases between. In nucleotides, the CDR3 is TGTGCCAGCAGCTTAGTGGCGGGTCCCTACGAGCAGTACTTC. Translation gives CASSLVAGPYEQYF.

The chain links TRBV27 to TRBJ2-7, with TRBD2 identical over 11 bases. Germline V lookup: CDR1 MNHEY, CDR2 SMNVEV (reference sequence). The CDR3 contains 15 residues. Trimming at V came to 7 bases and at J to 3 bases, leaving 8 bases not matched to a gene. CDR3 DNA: TGTGCCAGCACCCAACTAGCGGGAGCAGGCTACGAGCAGTACTTC. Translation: CASTQLAGAGYEQYF.

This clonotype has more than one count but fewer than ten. CDR3 amino acids: CASSIHGNTGELFF. The DNA for the CDR3 is TGTGCCAGCAGCATACACGGAAACACCGGGGAGCTGTTTTTT. The rearrangement joins TRBV7-9 to TRBJ2-2; D is unresolved. Deletions cut 5 bases from V and 2 bases from J, with 9 bases between. Germline CDR1 SEHNR, CDR2 FQNEAQ (reference sequence). The CDR3 has 14 residues.

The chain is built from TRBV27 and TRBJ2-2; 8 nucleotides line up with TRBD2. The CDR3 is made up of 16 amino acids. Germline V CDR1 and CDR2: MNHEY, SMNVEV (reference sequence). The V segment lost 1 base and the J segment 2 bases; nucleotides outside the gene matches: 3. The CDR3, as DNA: TGTGCCAGCAGTTTATTCGGGGGGGCCAACACCGGGGAGCTGTTTTTT. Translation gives CASSLFGGANTGELFF.